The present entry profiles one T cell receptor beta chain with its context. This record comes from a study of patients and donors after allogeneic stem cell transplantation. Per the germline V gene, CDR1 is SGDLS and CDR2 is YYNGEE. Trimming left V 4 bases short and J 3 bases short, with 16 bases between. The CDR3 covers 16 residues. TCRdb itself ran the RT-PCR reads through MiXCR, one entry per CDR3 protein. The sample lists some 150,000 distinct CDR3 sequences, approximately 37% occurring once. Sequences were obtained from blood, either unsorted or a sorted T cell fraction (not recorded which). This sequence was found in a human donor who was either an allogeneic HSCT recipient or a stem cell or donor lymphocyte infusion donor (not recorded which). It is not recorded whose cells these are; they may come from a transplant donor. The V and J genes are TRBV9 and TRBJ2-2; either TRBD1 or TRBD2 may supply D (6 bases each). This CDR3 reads CASSTSTGGDTGELFF. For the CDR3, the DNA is TGTGCCAGCAGCACCTCGACAGGAGGGGACACCGGGGAGCTGTTTTTT.